This entry concerns a single T cell receptor (beta chain). The investigators amplified TCR beta CDR3 regions from RNA transcripts. The primer set for the first-round RT-PCR of the TCR CDR3 was HTBI. One entry per CDR3 protein results from TCRdb running MiXCR on the multiplex PCR reads. The repertoire consists of hundreds of thousands of distinct CDR3 sequences, with roughly 14% occurring once and the leading ten covering approximately 4.3%. Reasons for excluding patients were uncontrolled infection, other autoimmune disease, pregnancy or lactation. This CDR3 contains 17 residues. J lost 0 bases, V lost 0 bases, and 7 bases had no gene match. CDR1 is LGHNA and CDR2 is YNFKEQ in the germline V gene. The data are from a study of T cells in Graves' hyperthyroidism and ophthalmopathy.

The source material was blood. The chain recombines TRBV4-2 with TRBJ2-7; TRBD2 matches at 8 bases. This clonotype was sampled from a woman in her forties with Graves' ophthalmopathy. CDR3 loop: CASSQDGRSGSSYEQYF. The DNA of the CDR3 is TGTGCCAGCAGCCAAGATGGGAGGAGCGGGAGCTCCTACGAGCAGTACTTC.